The source of this T cell receptor beta chain is a study of cytomegalovirus exposure and HLA in healthy donors. Study-wide findings and caveats: A previous analysis found most TCR beta V segments productive roughly 87% or roughly 30% of the time. The availability of immune exposure information extended only to CMV serostatus.

Use of 60 Vbeta and 13 Jbeta primers characterized the PCR. Measured with immunoSEQ multiplex PCR; TCRdb has only the in-frame clones, and not every one. This sample's clone table lists over 100,000 clones. Notes on this clone: Its matching antigen is unknown.

The CDR3 extends over 14 amino acids. Germline loops: CDR1 KGHSH, CDR2 LQKENI. V was trimmed by 2 bases and J by 5 bases, leaving 12 bases between them. Healthy bone marrow donors formed the donor group. This TCR was recovered from a woman between 40 and 50 years old in good health and CMV-seropositive. This chain joins TRBV18 and TRBJ1-2, with TRBD1 as a possible D gene (5 bases). The specimen sequenced was PBMCs. Here the CDR3 DNA reads TGTGCCAGCTCACCAGGGCAGGGCCCTTATGGCTACACCTTC. Its translation is CASSPGQGPYGYTF.